This T cell receptor beta chain derives from a study of T-cell reconstitution after alpha-beta-depleted transplantation in children. The V gene lost 1 base and the J gene lost 2 bases, with 12 bases spanning the gap. Germline V CDR1 and CDR2: SGHVS, FQNEAQ. This CDR3 spans 16 amino acids. It was with unique molecular identifiers that the TCRbeta library was prepared. MiXCR, run by TCRdb on the PCR reads, gives a single entry per CDR3 protein. The table lists about 500,000 distinct CDR3 sequences, around a third of them singletons. The chain has TRBV7-8 and TRBJ2-1; possibly TRBD1 for D (6 bases). The sequencing used PBMCs from the stem cell graft donor, collected from the stem cell graft. This receptor was taken from a human donor who donated a stem cell graft to a child with aplastic anemia. CDR3 amino acids: CASSLEQGLPYNEQFF. In nucleotides, the CDR3 is TGTGCCAGCAGCTTAGAGCAGGGGCTACCCTACAATGAGCAGTTCTTC.